Below, one TCR beta chain is given with its context. Its antigen is unknown. The method, 5' RACE with UMI labels, was used to prepare the TRB cDNA libraries. TCRdb reprocessed the 5' RACE reads and stores each CDR3 protein as one record, lacking DNA. Its listing shows approximately 6,800 distinct CDR3 sequences. The data belong to a study of CXCR3-negative and CXCR3-positive naive CD8 T cells. The study's findings and limits: TRB CDR3 hydrophobicity was greater in CXCR3-positive naive cells than in CXCR3-negative naive cells. CXCR3 expression partially decreased after cryopreservation; most assays used fresh PBMCs. Comparison of naive CXCR3-negative and CXCR3-positive cells revealed similar TRBV-TRBJ usage, while memory cells differed.

CD45RO-CCR7+CD27+CD95- expression identified naive CD8+ T cells. This CDR3 is 14 amino acids long. The germline gives CDR1 SQVTM, CDR2 ANQGSEA. The chain links TRBV29-1 to TRBJ2-2. This TCR derives from a human donor in good health. Some clones in this sample may be carry-over from other donors' samples. Sequencing input: naive CXCR3- CD8+ T cells from blood. The subset denotes: CD45RO-CCR7+CD27+CD95- naive CD8+ T cells lacking CXCR3 (TNR3-). The CDR3 sequence is CSVAEGRATGELFF.